The 28 T cell receptor beta chains given below trace back to one sample, sequenced in a study of identical twins. TCRdb recomputed calls from the 5' RACE reads with MiXCR, one row per CDR3 protein. The repertoire holds more than 1.5 million distinct CDR3 sequences, with around a third as singletons. The sample consisted of cord blood. Every receptor here comes from a newborn girl in good health.

The sample holds a few counts of this clonotype. The V gene is TRBV28, the J gene TRBJ1-4; possibly TRBD1 for D (6 bases). The germline gives CDR1 MDHEN, CDR2 SYDVKM. V gave up 4 bases and J gave up 2 bases, with 8 bases separating them. This CDR3 contains 14 residues. The chain's CDR3 is CASSYQGTNEKLFF. CDR3 in DNA: TGTGCCAGCAGTTACCAGGGGACTAATGAAAAACTGTTTTTT.

The chain is built from TRBV28 and TRBJ1-5, with D maybe TRBD1 (6 bases). V was cut by 5 bases and J by 2 bases, with 22 bases left in between. The CDR3 totals 18 residues. CDR1 and CDR2 from the germline V gene are MDHEN and SYDVKM. The CDR3 here is CASSRNRVGGVGNQPQHF. CDR3 in DNA: TGTGCCAGCAGTCGGAACAGGGTGGGGGGAGTCGGCAATCAGCCCCAGCATTTT.

The V gene is TRBV12-1, the J gene TRBJ2-1; the DNA was not used to check the table's D call, TRBD1. TRBV12-1 is a listed pseudogene. The CDR3 is made up of 14 amino acids. The CDR3 DNA follows: TGTGCCAGCGGGAAGGACAGACCCTACAATGAGCAGTTCTTC. Protein sequence: CASGKDRPYNEQFF.

The chain uses TRBV20-1 and TRBJ2-1; D is uncertain. The CDR3 length is 20 residues. Trimming cost V 0 bases and J 6 bases, with 30 bases left between them. CDR1 and CDR2 from the germline V gene are DFQATT and SNEGSKA (reference sequence). The CDR3 here is CSARDLGRNGGPAYVNEQFF. The CDR3 DNA reads TGCAGTGCTAGAGATTTAGGAAGAAACGGCGGCCCCGCCTACGTCAATGAGCAGTTCTTC.

The V gene is TRBV20-1, the J gene TRBJ1-5; tentative D call: TRBD1 (5 bases). V lost 4 bases and J lost 3, with 10 bases in between. Germline V lookup: CDR1 DFQATT, CDR2 SNEGSKA (reference sequence). CDR3 size: 13 residues. CDR3 loop: CSAKQAINQPQHF. The CDR3 DNA sequence: TGCAGTGCTAAACAGGCTATCAATCAGCCCCAGCATTTT.

The chain is built from TRBV6-6 and TRBJ2-5; weak D call: TRBD2 (6 bases). Germline V gene data show CDR1 as MNHNY and CDR2 as SVGAGI (reference sequence). V was cut by 0 bases and J by 4 bases, with 15 bases left in between. CDR3 length equals 16 residues. The CDR3 coding sequence is TGTGCCAGCAGTTACTCGGACTATTGGGCCCGAGAGACCCAGTACTTC. Encoded protein: CASSYSDYWARETQYF.

This clonotype was seen ten or more times. The chain recombines TRBV12-3 or TRBV12-4 with TRBJ2-3; D might be TRBD2 (6 bases). The length of the CDR3 is 14 residues. V lost 6 bases to trimming and J lost 2 bases, with 12 bases between them. CDR3 loop: CASSSRGSTDTQYF. CDR3 in DNA: TGTGCCAGCAGCTCCCGGGGGTCCACAGATACGCAGTATTTT.

The chain couples TRBV20-1 to TRBJ2-3; maybe TRBD1 (5 bases). Germline assignment: CDR1 DFQATT and CDR2 SNEGSKA (reference sequence). The CDR3 has 14 amino acids. Trimming shortened V by 7 bases and J by 2 bases, and 16 bases separated the two germline ends. Here the CDR3 DNA reads TGCAGTGACCCTTACAGGACCTCCACAGATACGCAGTATTTT. It is translated as CSDPYRTSTDTQYF.

V is TRBV7-9 and J is TRBJ2-4, with D perhaps TRBD1 or TRBD2 (5 bases each). CDR1 SEHNR and CDR2 FQNEAQ come from the germline V gene (reference sequence). The V end lost 3 bases, the J end lost 13 bases, and 16 bases lay between the germline ends. CDR3 length: 13 amino acids. This CDR3 is CASSFRDLTEQYF. As DNA, the CDR3 is TGTGCCAGCAGCTTCAGGGACCTCACGGAGCAGTACTTC.

This clonotype appeared a few times. This chain joins TRBV12-3 or TRBV12-4 and TRBJ1-4; 9 bases are shared with TRBD1. V dropped 5 bases and J dropped 7; count of bases not matched to a gene: 5. The CDR3 consists of 14 residues. The CDR3 nucleotides are TGTGCCAGCAGTGGCCGACAGGGGGGTGAAAAACTGTTTTTT. Translated, it gives CASSGRQGGEKLFF.

At least ten counts were recorded for this clonotype. This chain connects TRBV6-5 to TRBJ2-3; 9 positions match TRBD1. Germline assignment: CDR1 MNHEY and CDR2 SVGAGI. The CDR3 consists of 15 residues. The V and J ends lost 3 bases and 1 base, in that order; junction bases with no gene match: 2. CDR3: CASSYRDRGTDTQYF. The CDR3, as DNA: TGTGCCAGCAGTTATAGGGACAGGGGCACAGATACGCAGTATTTT.

The V and J genes are TRBV25-1 and TRBJ2-1, with D unresolved. Germline V gene lookup returns CDR1 MGHDK and CDR2 SYGVNS. Trimming pared 5 bases from V and 0 bases from J, leaving 14 bases between. This CDR3 has 16 amino acids. The CDR3 bases are TGTGCCAGCAGTCAACAGCCCGTGGGCTCCTACAATGAGCAGTTCTTC. Its translation: CASSQQPVGSYNEQFF.

This clonotype was observed a single time. V gene TRBV20-1 combines with J gene TRBJ2-1, with 8 bases lining up with TRBD2. The DNA matches TRBJ2-7 better at its end, which makes the J call doubtful. CDR3 length equals 16 residues. Germline V lookup: CDR1 DFQATT, CDR2 SNEGSKA (reference sequence). Written as DNA, the CDR3 is TGCAGTGCTAGAGCCTCGGCGGGAGGTACCTACAATGAGCAGTACTTC. Its protein is CSARASAGGTYNEQYF.

In its sample, this clonotype was seen a few times. The V gene is TRBV7-9, the J gene TRBJ1-2, with 9 positions matching TRBD1. Per the germline V gene, CDR1 is SEHNR and CDR2 is FQNEAQ (reference sequence). Losses at the gene ends were 3 bases for V and 3 bases for J; bases not matched to a gene: 14. The CDR3 totals 18 residues. Here the CDR3 DNA reads TGTGCCAGCAGCTTTTTCGGGACAGGGAGGGAGGAGGACTATGGCTACACCTTC. This translates into CASSFFGTGREEDYGYTF.

The V and J genes are TRBV20-1 and TRBJ1-2; D possibly corresponds to TRBD1 (5 bases). Germline CDR1 reads DFQATT; CDR2 reads SNEGSKA (reference sequence). Trimming stripped 6 bases from V and 8 bases from J, with 16 bases between. This CDR3 contains 12 residues. CDR3 sequence reads: CSAPPRVLGYTF. The DNA for the CDR3 is TGCAGTGCCCCCCCCAGGGTCTTAGGCTACACCTTC.

The chain is built from TRBV20-1 and TRBJ2-3, with D uncertain. The CDR3 extends over 13 amino acids. Deletions cut 3 bases from V and 2 bases from J, with 9 bases between. The germline V gene has CDR1 DFQATT and CDR2 SNEGSKA (reference sequence). The CDR3 is CSARAALTDTQYF. The CDR3 DNA reads as TGCAGTGCTAGGGCAGCGCTCACAGATACGCAGTATTTT.

V gene TRBV7-6 combines with J gene TRBJ2-5; no definite D call. Gene TRBJ2-7 matches the end of the DNA better, so the J call may be wrong. The CDR3 consists of 14 residues. The germline V gene encodes CDR1 SGHVS and CDR2 FNYEAQ. Here the CDR3 reads CASSFGPKSYEQYF. The CDR3 bases are TGTGCCAGCAGCTTCGGTCCAAAATCCTACGAGCAGTACTTC.

V and J are TRBV7-2 and TRBJ2-7; possibly TRBD2 for D (5 bases). The germline V gene encodes CDR1 SGHTA and CDR2 FQGNSA. The V and J ends lost 1 base and 3 bases respectively, with 16 bases between them. This CDR3 comprises 16 residues. The chain's CDR3 is CASSLVALVGSYEQYF. DNA of the CDR3: TGTGCCAGCAGCTTAGTGGCGCTAGTTGGGAGCTACGAGCAGTACTTC.

This clonotype was counted between two and nine times. The chain couples TRBV29-1 to TRBJ2-1, with D uncertain. CDR3 length: 12 amino acids. Germline CDR1 SQVTM, CDR2 ANQGSEA. Deletions cut 4 bases from V and 4 bases from J, with 8 bases between. CDR3 in DNA: TGCAGCGTTGGCCTATTATACAATGAGCAGTTCTTC. Translating it yields CSVGLLYNEQFF.

The gene calls are TRBV5-5 and TRBJ1-5; tentatively, D is TRBD1 (6 bases). Germline V gene lookup returns CDR1 SGHKS and CDR2 YYEKEE (reference sequence). The CDR3 runs 14 residues. Deletions cut 2 bases from V and 3 bases from J, with 9 bases between. The CDR3 DNA reads as TGTGCCAGCAGCTTTACAGGGCTCAATCAGCCCCAGCATTTT. This codes for CASSFTGLNQPQHF.

The V gene is TRBV6-1, the J gene TRBJ2-5; 9 bases agree with TRBD1. The DNA end lines up better with TRBJ2-7; the J call may be wrong. The CDR3 has 15 residues. CDR1 is MNHNS and CDR2 is SASEGT in the germline V gene. As DNA, the CDR3 is TGTGCCAGCAGTGAACTGGGACAGGGTTTCCACGAGCAGTACTTC. Protein sequence: CASSELGQGFHEQYF.

The V call is TRBV10-3, the J call TRBJ2-3, with TRBD2 as a possible D gene (7 bases). The germline gives CDR1 ENHRY, CDR2 SYGVKD. This CDR3 has 15 residues. Trimming left V 4 bases short and J 4 bases short, with 15 bases between. The DNA of the CDR3 is TGTGCCATCAGTGGATCGGTAGGGGGGGCAGATACGCAGTATTTT. It specifies CAISGSVGGADTQYF.

This clonotype came up a few times. The gene calls are TRBV6-5 and TRBJ2-7, with D possibly matching TRBD1 (6 bases). Per germline, CDR1 MNHEY and CDR2 SVGAGI. The V end lost 1 base, the J end lost 6 bases, and 7 bases lay between the germline ends. CDR3 length equals 12 residues. CDR3 loop: CASSYWGREQYF. For the CDR3, the DNA is TGTGCCAGCAGTTACTGGGGGCGCGAGCAGTACTTC.

The chain is built from TRBV5-1 and TRBJ1-2; 7 positions match TRBD1. Germline loops: CDR1 SGHRS, CDR2 YFSETQ. The CDR3 is made up of 16 amino acids. V was clipped by 4 bases and J by 5 bases; unmatched bases: 14. CDR3 coding DNA: TGCGCCAGCAGCGAAAGCCGGGACAGTGCTACTTATGGCTACACCTTC. Its protein product is CASSESRDSATYGYTF.

V gene TRBV20-1 combines with J gene TRBJ2-7; the match to TRBD1 covers 7 bases. Germline assignment: CDR1 DFQATT and CDR2 SNEGSKA (reference sequence). The CDR3 is 18 amino acids. The ends lost 5 bases at V and 0 bases at J; junction bases unmatched: 19. The CDR3 nucleotides read TGCAGTGCTCCTACGGGACAGCTAGGGGTTGGAGGCTCCTACGAGCAGTACTTC. This codes for CSAPTGQLGVGGSYEQYF.

This clonotype appeared once. The rearrangement joins TRBV3-1 to TRBJ2-1, with TRBD2 identical over 11 bases. The germline gives CDR1 LGHDT, CDR2 YNNKEL (reference sequence). The CDR3 extends over 14 amino acids. With V trimmed by 1 base and J by 9 bases, 2 bases remained unmatched. The CDR3 protein is CASSQGSGRGEQFF. Here the CDR3 DNA reads TGTGCCAGCAGCCAAGGTAGCGGGAGGGGTGAGCAGTTCTTC.

This clonotype was seen a handful of times. In DNA, the CDR3 is TGCGCCAGCAGCTTGGCCAGGGGCGTCCAAGAGACCCAGTACTTC. Translated: CASSLARGVQETQYF. This chain uses TRBV5-1 with TRBJ2-5, with D perhaps matching TRBD1 (6 bases). Germline V gene data show CDR1 as SGHRS and CDR2 as YFSETQ. Trimming pared 0 bases from V and 1 base from J, leaving 10 bases between. This CDR3 has 15 amino acids. Filled out from reference TRBV5-1 and TRBJ2-5, the complete variable domain reads KAGVTQTPRYLIKTRGQQVTLSCSPISGHRSVSWYQQTPGQGLQFLFEYFSETQRNKGNFPGRFSGRQFSNSRSEMNVSTLELGDSALYLCASSLARGVQETQYFGPGTRLLVL.

With respect to this clonotype: A single base separates this from a much larger clone, so it may be a read error. J is TRBJ2-7 and V is TRBV29-1, with D tentatively TRBD1 or TRBD2 (5 bases each). The V and J ends lost 7 bases and 2 bases respectively, with 15 bases between them. The length of the CDR3 is 13 residues. CDR1 SQVTM and CDR2 ANQGSEA come from the germline V gene. CDR3 sequence reads: CSATGAGAYEQYF. CDR3 in DNA: TGCAGCGCGACCGGGGCAGGAGCCTACGAGCAGTACTTC.